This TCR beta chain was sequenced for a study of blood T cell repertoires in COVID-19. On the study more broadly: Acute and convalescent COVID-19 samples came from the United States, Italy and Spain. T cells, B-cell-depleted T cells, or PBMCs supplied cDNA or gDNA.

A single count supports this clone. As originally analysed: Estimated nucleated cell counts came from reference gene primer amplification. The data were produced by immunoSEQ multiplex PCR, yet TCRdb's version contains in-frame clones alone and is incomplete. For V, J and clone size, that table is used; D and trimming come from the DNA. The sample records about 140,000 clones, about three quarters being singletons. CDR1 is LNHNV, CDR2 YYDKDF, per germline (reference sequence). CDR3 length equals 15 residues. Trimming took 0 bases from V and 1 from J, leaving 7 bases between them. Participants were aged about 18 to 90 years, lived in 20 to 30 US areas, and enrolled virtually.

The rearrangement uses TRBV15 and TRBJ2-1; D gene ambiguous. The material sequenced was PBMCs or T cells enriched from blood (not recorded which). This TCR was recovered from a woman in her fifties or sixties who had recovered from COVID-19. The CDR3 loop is CATSRDRVSYNEQFF. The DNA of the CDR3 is TGTGCCACCAGCAGAGATCGGGTTTCCTACAATGAGCAGTTCTTC.